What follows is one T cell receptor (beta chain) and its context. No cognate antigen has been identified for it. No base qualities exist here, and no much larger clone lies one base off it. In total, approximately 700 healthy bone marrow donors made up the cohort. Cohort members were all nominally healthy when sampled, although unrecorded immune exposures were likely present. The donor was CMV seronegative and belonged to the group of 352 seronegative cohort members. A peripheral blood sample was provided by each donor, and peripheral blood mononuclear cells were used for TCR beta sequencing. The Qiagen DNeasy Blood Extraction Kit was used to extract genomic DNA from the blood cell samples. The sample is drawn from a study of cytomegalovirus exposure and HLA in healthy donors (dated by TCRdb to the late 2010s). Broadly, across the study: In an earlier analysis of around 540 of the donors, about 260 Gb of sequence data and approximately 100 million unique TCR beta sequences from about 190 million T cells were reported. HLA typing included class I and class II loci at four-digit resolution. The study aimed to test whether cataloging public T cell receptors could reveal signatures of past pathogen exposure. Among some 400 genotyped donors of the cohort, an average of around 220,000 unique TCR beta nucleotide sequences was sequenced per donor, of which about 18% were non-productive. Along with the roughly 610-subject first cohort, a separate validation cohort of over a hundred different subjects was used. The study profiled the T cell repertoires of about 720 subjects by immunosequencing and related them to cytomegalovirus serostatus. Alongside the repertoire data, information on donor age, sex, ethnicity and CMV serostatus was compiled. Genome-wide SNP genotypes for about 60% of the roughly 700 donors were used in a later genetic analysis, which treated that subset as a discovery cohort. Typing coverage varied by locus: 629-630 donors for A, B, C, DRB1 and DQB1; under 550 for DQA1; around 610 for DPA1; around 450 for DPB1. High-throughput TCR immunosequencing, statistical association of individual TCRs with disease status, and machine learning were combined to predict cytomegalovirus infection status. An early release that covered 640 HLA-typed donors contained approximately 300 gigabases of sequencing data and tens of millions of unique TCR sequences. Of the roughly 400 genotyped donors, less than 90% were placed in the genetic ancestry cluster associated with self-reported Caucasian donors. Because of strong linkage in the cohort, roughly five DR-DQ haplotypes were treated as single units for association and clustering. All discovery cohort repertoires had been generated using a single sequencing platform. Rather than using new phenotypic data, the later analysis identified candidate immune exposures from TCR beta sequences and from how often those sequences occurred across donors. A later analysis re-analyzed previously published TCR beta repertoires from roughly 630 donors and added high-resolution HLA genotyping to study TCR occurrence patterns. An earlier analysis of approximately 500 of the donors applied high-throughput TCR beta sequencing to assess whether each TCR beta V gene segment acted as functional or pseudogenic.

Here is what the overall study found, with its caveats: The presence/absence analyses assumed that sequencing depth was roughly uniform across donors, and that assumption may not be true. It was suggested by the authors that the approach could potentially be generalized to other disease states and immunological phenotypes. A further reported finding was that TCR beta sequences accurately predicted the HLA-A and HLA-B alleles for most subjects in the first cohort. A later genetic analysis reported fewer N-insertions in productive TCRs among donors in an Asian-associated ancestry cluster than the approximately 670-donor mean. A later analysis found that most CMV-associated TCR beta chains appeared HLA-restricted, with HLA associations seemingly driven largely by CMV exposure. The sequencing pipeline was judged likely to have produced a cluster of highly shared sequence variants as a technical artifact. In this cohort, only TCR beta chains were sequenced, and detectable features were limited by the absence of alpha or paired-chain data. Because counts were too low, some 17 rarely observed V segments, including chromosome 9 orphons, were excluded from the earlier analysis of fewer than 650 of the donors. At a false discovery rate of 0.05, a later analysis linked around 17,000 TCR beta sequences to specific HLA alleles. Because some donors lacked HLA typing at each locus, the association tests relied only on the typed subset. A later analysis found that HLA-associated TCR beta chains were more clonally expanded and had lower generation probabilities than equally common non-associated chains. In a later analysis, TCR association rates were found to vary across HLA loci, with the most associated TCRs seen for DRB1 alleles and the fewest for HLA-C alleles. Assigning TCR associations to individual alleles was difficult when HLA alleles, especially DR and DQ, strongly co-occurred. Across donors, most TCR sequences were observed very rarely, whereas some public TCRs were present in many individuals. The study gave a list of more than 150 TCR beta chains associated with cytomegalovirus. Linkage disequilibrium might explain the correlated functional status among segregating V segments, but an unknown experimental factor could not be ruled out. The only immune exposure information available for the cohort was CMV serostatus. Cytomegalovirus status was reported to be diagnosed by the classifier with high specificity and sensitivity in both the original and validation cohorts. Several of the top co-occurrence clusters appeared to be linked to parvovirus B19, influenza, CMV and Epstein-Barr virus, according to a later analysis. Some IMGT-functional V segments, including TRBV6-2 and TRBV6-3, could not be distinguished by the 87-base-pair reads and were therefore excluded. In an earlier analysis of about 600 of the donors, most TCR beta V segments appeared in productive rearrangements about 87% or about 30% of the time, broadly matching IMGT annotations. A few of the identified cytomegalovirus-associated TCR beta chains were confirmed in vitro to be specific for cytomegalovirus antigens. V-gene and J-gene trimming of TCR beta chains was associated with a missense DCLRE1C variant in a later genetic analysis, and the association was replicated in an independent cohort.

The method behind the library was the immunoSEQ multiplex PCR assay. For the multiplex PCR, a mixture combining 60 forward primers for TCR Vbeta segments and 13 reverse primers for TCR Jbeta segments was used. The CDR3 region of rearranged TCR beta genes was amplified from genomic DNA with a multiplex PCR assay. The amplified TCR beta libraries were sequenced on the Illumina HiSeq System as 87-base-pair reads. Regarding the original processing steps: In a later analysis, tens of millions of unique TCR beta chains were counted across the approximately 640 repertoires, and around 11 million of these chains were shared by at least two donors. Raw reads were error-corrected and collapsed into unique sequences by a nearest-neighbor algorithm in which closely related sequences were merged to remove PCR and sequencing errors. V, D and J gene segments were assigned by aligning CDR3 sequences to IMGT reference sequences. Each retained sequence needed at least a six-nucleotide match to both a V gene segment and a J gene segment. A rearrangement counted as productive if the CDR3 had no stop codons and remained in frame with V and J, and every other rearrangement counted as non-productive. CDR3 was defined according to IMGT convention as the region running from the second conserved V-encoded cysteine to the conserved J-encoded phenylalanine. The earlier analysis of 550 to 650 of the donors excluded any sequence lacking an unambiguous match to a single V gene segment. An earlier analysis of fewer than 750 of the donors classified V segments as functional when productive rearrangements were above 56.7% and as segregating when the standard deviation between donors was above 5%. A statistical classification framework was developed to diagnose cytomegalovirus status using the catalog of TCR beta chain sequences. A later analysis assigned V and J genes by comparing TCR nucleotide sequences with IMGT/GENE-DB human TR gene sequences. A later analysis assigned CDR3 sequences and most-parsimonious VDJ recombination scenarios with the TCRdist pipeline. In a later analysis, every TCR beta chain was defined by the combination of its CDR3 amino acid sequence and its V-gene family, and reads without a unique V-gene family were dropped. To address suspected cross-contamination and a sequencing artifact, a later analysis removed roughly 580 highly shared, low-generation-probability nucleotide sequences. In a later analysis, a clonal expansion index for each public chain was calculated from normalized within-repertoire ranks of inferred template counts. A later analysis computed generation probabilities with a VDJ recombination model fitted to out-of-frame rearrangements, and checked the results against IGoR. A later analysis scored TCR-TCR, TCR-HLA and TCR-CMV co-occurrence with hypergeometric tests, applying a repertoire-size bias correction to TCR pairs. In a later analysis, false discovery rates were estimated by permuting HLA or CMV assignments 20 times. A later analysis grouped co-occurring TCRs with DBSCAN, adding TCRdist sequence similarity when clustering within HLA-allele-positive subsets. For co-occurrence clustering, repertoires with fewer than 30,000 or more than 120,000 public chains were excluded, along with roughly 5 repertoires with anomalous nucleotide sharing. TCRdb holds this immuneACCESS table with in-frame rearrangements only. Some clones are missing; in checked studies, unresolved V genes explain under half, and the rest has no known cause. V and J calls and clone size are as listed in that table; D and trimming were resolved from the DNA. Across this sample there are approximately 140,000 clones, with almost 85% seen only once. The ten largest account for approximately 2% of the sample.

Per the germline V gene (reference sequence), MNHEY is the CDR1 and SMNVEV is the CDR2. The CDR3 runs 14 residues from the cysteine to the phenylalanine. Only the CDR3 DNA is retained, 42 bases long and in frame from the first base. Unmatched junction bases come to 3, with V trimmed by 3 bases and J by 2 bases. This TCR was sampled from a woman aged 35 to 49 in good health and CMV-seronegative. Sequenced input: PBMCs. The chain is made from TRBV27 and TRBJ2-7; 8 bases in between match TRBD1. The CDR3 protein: CASSLRQGTYEQYF. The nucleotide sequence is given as TGTGCCAGCAGTTTGCGACAGGGGACCTACGAGCAGTACTTC.